This T cell receptor (beta chain) was identified in a study of identical twins (dated by TCRdb to 2016 to 2017). Background for the entire study: To test whether fetal clonotypes persist, this study deep-sequenced TCR alpha and beta repertoires from monozygotic twins, from unrelated adults of various ages, and from cord blood. Replicate twin experiments were performed at different times using different library preparation protocols to rule out contamination. What the research found in general, with its limitations: Compared with coincidental sharing between unrelated individuals, out-of-frame TCR alpha sequences shared between twins had an excess of sequences with low generation probability. Invariant T cells such as MAIT and iNKT could partly confound zero-insertion analyses, although diverse VJ usage argued against such confounding for most clonotypes. The excess sharing between twins in beta out-of-frame sequences was weaker because fewer shared sequences reduced the signal-to-noise ratio. Because the same donors could not be followed over many years, the conclusions relied on cross-sectional statistical analysis. Out-of-frame TCR alpha sharing in monozygotic twins was systematically underestimated by recombination models, whereas sharing between unrelated individuals was in agreement with the recombination models. Abundant cord blood beta clonotypes carried fewer insertions; young adult naive repertoires showed a weaker similar trend, while memory repertoires showed none.

As concerns this clonotype: Its antigen is unknown. Base-call qualities are not available, and no considerably larger clone is one nucleotide away.

The method behind the library was 5' RACE. Instrument used: Illumina HiSeq 2000. Template switching added a universal primer binding site, and the final cDNA carried a unique molecular identifier that allowed TCR cDNA molecules to be counted accurately. First-strand cDNA for TCR alpha and beta chains was synthesized from specific primers in the conserved constant-segment region. To control for contamination, every cDNA library was double barcoded, receiving both a SMART-Mk sample barcode and Illumina barcodes. TruSeq adapter sequences and Illumina sample barcodes were added in two successive PCR steps. The TCR alpha and beta cDNA libraries were sequenced on the Illumina HiSeq platform using custom primers. The original pipeline was this. MiGEC was used to process raw reads and extract unique molecular identifiers, and MiXCR was used to find CDR3 positions. For each individual, recombination models were inferred using an EM algorithm with the repgenHMM and IGoR tools. Shared clonotype analysis was performed with the tcR package in R, normalizing sharing by the product of cloneset sizes. To study raw recombination without the effects of thymic and clonal selection, out-of-frame nonproductive sequences were analyzed. TCRdb cleaned the public reads at Q25 with fastp, built clones with MiXCR and kept in-frame beta chains. CDR3 protein duplicates are merged, each entry listing the most common genes and DNA. TCRdb, rather than the study authors, made the V and J calls. The sample contains roughly 1.6 million distinct CDR3 sequences, about 32% of them found a single time. Approximately 0.29% of the sample goes to the ten largest clones.

Measured from the cysteine to the phenylalanine, the CDR3 is 16 residues long. Only the CDR3 DNA stays, 48 bases, in frame from base 1. V loses 0 bases, J loses 0 bases, and the germline ends lie 11 bases apart. The germline V gene yields MNHEY for CDR1 and SVGEGT for CDR2. Only healthy Caucasian donors were included. Recombination linked TRBV6-2 or TRBV6-3 to TRBJ1-1, and the D gene may be TRBD1, 5 bases matching. The sequence was collected from a newborn girl in good health. Sequencing input: cord blood. The CDR3 reads CASSYSAGTMNTEAFF. The sequenced DNA: TGTGCCAGCAGTTACTCAGCAGGGACCATGAACACTGAAGCTTTCTTT.